These T cell receptor beta chains were read from a single sample in a study of blood T cell repertoires in COVID-19. The protocol was immunoSEQ multiplex PCR, while the TCRdb copy is restricted to in-frame clones and leaves out a portion. This sample has approximately 210,000 clones, with about 85% found just once. Sequences were obtained from peripheral blood. Receptor source: a man aged 60 to 69 with COVID-19, enrolled during active disease. Each CDR3 is given with its conserved first and last residue. D genes are given only for firm matches.

J gene	V gene	D gene	CDR3 protein
TRBJ1-3	TRBV29-1	.	CSVESGRASGNTIYF
TRBJ1-5	TRBV18	.	CASSFQASNQPQHF
TRBJ2-7	TRBV12-3/TRBV12-4	.	CASSHRQGQYF
TRBJ2-1	TRBV9	TRBD1	CASSSPGTGDLNEQFF
TRBJ1-2	TRBV11-2	.	CASSLDPEAFYGYTF
TRBJ2-7	TRBV13	.	CASSWGQRPYEQYF
TRBJ2-1	TRBV27	TRBD2	CASSPIREGHGNEQFF
TRBJ2-7	TRBV11-1	.	CASSFSGSSYEQYF
TRBJ2-5	TRBV7-2	.	CASGSLGGTQYF
TRBJ1-5	TRBV2	.	CASEGGSAGNQPQHF
TRBJ1-6	TRBV28	.	CASSSPSRGSPLHF
TRBJ1-2	TRBV27	.	CASSPGRVNVYGYTF
TRBJ1-5	TRBV30	.	CAWSSPSQPQHF
TRBJ1-2	TRBV7-9	.	CASSLAPGPPYGYTF
TRBJ1-5	TRBV27	.	CASSYRYSNQPQHF
TRBJ1-2	TRBV27	.	CASSLSQGSNYGYTF
TRBJ1-1	TRBV30	TRBD1	CAWILWDRGLDTEAFF
TRBJ2-1	TRBV6-5	TRBD2	CASTGLAVEQFF
TRBJ2-7	TRBV5-1	TRBD1	CASSPGTGPYEQYF
TRBJ2-1	TRBV6-6	TRBD2	CASSVRRGDNEQFF
TRBJ1-1	TRBV7-9	.	CASSSNGGTEAFF
TRBJ1-3	TRBV6-2/TRBV6-3	.	CASSYSGQSTIYF
TRBJ1-5	TRBV2	TRBD1	CASDRDSNQPQHF
TRBJ1-1	TRBV29-1	.	CSVDIGRGTEAFF
TRBJ1-4	TRBV5-4	TRBD1	CASSYRTGYNEKLFF
TRBJ1-2	TRBV5-1	TRBD1	CASSQDRGDYGYTF
TRBJ1-1	TRBV5-6	TRBD1	CAIQRGPNTEAFF
TRBJ1-2	TRBV28	.	CASSFRQGYGYTF
TRBJ2-1	TRBV6-5	TRBD2	CASSFRTSGEDEQFF
TRBJ1-1	TRBV24-1	.	CATAMGGTNTEAFF
TRBJ1-2	TRBV11-2	.	CASSDRQANYGYTF
TRBJ1-1	TRBV19	TRBD1	CASRGDTSNTEAFF
TRBJ1-1	TRBV5-1	.	CASRAGKAEAFF
TRBJ2-2	TRBV3-1/TRBV3-2	TRBD2	CASSLEIAGLNTGELFF
TRBJ1-3	TRBV6-5	.	CASSPTIRGNTIYF
TRBJ1-6	TRBV3-1/TRBV3-2	.	CASSLEPGALHF
TRBJ1-2	TRBV7-2	.	CASSLAGGAGYGYTF
TRBJ1-2	TRBV12-3/TRBV12-4	.	CASSGQRLYGYTF
TRBJ1-4	TRBV7-8	TRBD1	CASSWGQVINEKLFF
TRBJ2-1	TRBV27	TRBD1	CASMARGISYNEQFF